This entry lists 9 T cell receptor beta chains sequenced from one sample in a study of Graves' ophthalmopathy and Graves' hyperthyroidism. As the template, RNA transcripts were used to amplify TCR beta CDR3 regions. RT-PCR was first run with HTBI primers, then multiplex PCR in a second round. MiXCR was run by TCRdb on the multiplex PCR reads, yielding one entry per CDR3 protein. The sample lists 350,000 to 400,000 distinct CDR3 sequences; about 16% were seen once. The specimen sequenced was peripheral blood. Receptor source: a woman younger than 30 with Graves' ophthalmopathy.

The genes are TRBV24-1 and TRBJ1-5; no definite D call. CDR3 size: 13 residues. Germline assignment: CDR1 KGHDR and CDR2 SFDVKD. Trimming cost V 9 bases and J 2 bases, with 10 bases left between them. The CDR3 is CATPGGCNQPQHF. CDR3 bases: TGTGCCACCCCCGGTGGTTGCAATCAGCCCCAGCATTTT.

Many counts were recorded for this clonotype. The CDR3 nucleotides are TGTGCCAGTAAATCGGACCCCCTACGCAATCAGCCCCAGCATTTT. This gives the protein CASKSDPLRNQPQHF. The chain joins TRBV19 to TRBJ1-5, with D unresolved. The germline CDR1 and CDR2 sequences are LNHDA and SQIVND (reference sequence). With 7 bases removed from V and 2 bases from J, the gap between germline ends came to 15 bases. The CDR3 has 15 residues. The full variable domain, completed using reference TRBV19 and TRBJ1-5, is DGGITQSPKYLFRKEGQNVTLSCEQNLNHDAMYWYRQDPGQGLRLIYYSQIVNDFQKGDIAEGYSVSREKKESFPLTVTSAQKNPTAFYLCASKSDPLRNQPQHFGDGTRLSIL.

This clonotype was detected ten times or more. In DNA form, the CDR3 reads TGTGCCTGGAGTTCCCTCAAAGGGGGCAATCAGCCCCAGCATTTT. This codes for CAWSSLKGGNQPQHF. V and J are TRBV30 and TRBJ1-5; TRBD1 might be the D (5 bases). This CDR3 spans 15 amino acids. Germline V gene sequence: CDR1 GTSNPN, CDR2 SVGIG (reference sequence). Trimming stripped 2 bases from V and 2 bases from J, with 13 bases between.

Ten or more counts support this clonotype. This CDR3 is CASSLRAGPEAFF. In DNA form, the CDR3 reads TGTGCCAGCAGCTTAAGGGCAGGGCCTGAAGCTTTCTTT. The rearrangement uses TRBV7-8 and TRBJ1-1; a weak D match, TRBD1 (5 bases). CDR3 length: 13 amino acids. The ends were cut back, 2 bases at V and 6 bases at J, with 10 bases in the middle. Germline-derived CDR1 and CDR2 are SGHVS and FQNEAQ. Based on the CDR3 plus reference TRBV7-8 and TRBJ1-1, the full variable domain is GAGVSQSPRYKVAKRGQDVALRCDPISGHVSLFWYQQALGQGPEFLTYFQNEAQLDKSGLPSDRFFAERPEGSVSTLKIQRTQQEDSAVYLCASSLRAGPEAFFGQGTRLTVV.

The table lists this clonotype with a few counts. The chain combines TRBV6-2 or TRBV6-3 with TRBJ2-7, with TRBD2 identical over 10 bases. The CDR3 is 20 amino acids. Germline trimming cut 5 bases from V and 3 bases from J; bases unmatched to any gene: 22. Germline V gene lookup returns CDR1 MNHEY and CDR2 SVGEGT. CDR3 bases: TGTGCCAGCAGTCCCCTCGGGGGTTCAGCGGGAGGGCCAAGAAGCTACGAGCAGTACTTC. Amino acid sequence: CASSPLGGSAGGPRSYEQYF.

The table lists this clonotype with many counts. The J gene is TRBJ2-5, the V gene TRBV7-2; no clear D gene. The CDR3 runs to 13 residues. The germline gives CDR1 SGHTA, CDR2 FQGNSA. V shed 3 bases and J shed 5 bases, with 10 bases lying between them. CDR3 bases: TGTGCCAGCAGCTTTAAACTAATGGAGACCCAGTACTTC. Translated: CASSFKLMETQYF.

This clonotype was picked up many times. The chain couples TRBV24-1 to TRBJ2-2; D not resolved. V gave up 5 bases and J gave up 0 bases, with 6 bases separating them. Germline V lookup: CDR1 KGHDR, CDR2 SFDVKD. The CDR3 extends over 14 amino acids. For the CDR3, the DNA is TGTGCCACCAGTGGGTGGACGAACACCGGGGAGCTGTTTTTT. Protein: CATSGWTNTGELFF.

This clonotype was picked up many times. The chain recombines TRBV6-5 with TRBJ2-5, with a weak D call TRBD2 (7 bases). The length of the CDR3 is 17 residues. Trimming removed 6 bases at V and 3 bases at J, with 23 bases between. CDR1 MNHEY and CDR2 SVGAGI come from the germline V gene. DNA of the CDR3: TGTGCCAGCAGCAGAGGTCGGGGGGCGGCGGGGGAAGAGACCCAGTACTTC. As protein: CASSRGRGAAGEETQYF.

This clonotype occurred many times. The rearrangement uses TRBV14 and TRBJ2-7; D is perhaps TRBD1 (7 bases). Germline V lookup: CDR1 SGHDN, CDR2 FVKESK. CDR3 length equals 16 residues. V shed 4 bases and J shed 2 bases, with 18 bases lying between them. CDR3 in DNA: TGTGCCAGCAGCCTCCTGGGGGCCAGGGGGGCCTACGAGCAGTACTTC. Translation gives CASSLLGARGAYEQYF.